This passage covers 31 T cell receptor beta chains from one sample sequenced in a study of cytomegalovirus exposure and HLA in healthy donors (TCRdb year 2017). Library prep was done by the immunoSEQ multiplex PCR assay. A mixture of 60 forward primers for TCR Vbeta segments and 13 reverse primers for TCR Jbeta segments was used in the multiplex PCR. This is the immuneACCESS table as TCRdb keeps it, with only in-frame sequences that have V and J called. A part of the clones is gone; compared with another copy, unresolved V genes explain less than half, and the rest is unexplained. Recorded for this sample are 200,000 to 300,000 clones; roughly 86% of them occurred a single time. 1.5% to 2.5% of the sample is in the top ten clones. What was sequenced was PBMCs. Every receptor here comes from a woman aged 40-49 years in good health and CMV-seropositive.

The J gene is TRBJ1-3, the V gene TRBV9; 10 nucleotides agree with TRBD1. The CDR3 loop spans 15 amino acids. V shed 5 bases and J 2 bases; nucleotides not matched to a gene: 4. Germline V gives CDR1 SGDLS, CDR2 YYNGEE. This chain's CDR3 is CASRRGTGAGNTIYF. CDR3 coding DNA: TGTGCCAGCAGACGGGGGACAGGGGCTGGAAACACCATATATTTT.

The CDR3 here is CASSLEQLNTEAFF. The CDR3 nucleotides are TGTGCCAGCAGCTTGGAACAGCTAAACACTGAAGCTTTCTTT. V is TRBV5-4 and J is TRBJ1-1, with D hard to call. The V gene's germline CDR1 is SGHNT and CDR2 YYREEE (reference sequence). This CDR3 is built from 14 residues. V dropped 0 bases and J dropped 2 bases, with 8 bases sitting between them.

The chain joins TRBV7-9 to TRBJ1-2; D gene unclear. Trimming left V 4 bases short and J 6 bases short, with 15 bases between. The CDR3 length is 14 residues. The germline V gene encodes CDR1 SEHNR and CDR2 FQNEAQ (reference sequence). CDR3: CASSSARETNGYTF. The CDR3 DNA is TGTGCCAGCAGCTCCGCGCGGGAAACCAATGGCTACACCTTC.

The chain uses TRBV7-3 and TRBJ2-2; D ambiguous. The germline V gene has CDR1 SGHTA and CDR2 FQGTGA. This CDR3 contains 13 residues. V was pared by 1 base and J by 9 bases, with 9 bases between. The CDR3 loop is CASSLSLRRELFF. CDR3 DNA: TGTGCCAGCAGCTTAAGTTTGCGGCGGGAGCTGTTTTTT.

As DNA, the CDR3 is TGTGCCATCAGTGGTGCAGGGGACTACAATGAGCAGTTCTTC. This sequence encodes CAISGAGDYNEQFF. The V call is TRBV10-3, the J call TRBJ2-1, with D possibly matching TRBD1 (6 bases). Per germline, CDR1 ENHRY and CDR2 SYGVKD. The CDR3 has 14 amino acids. The germline V and J ends were trimmed by 4 bases and 3 bases, with 10 bases remaining between them.

This clone has more than one count but fewer than ten. The chain combines TRBV7-9 with TRBJ1-1; no clear D. Germline assignment: CDR1 SEHNR and CDR2 FQNEAQ (reference sequence). V was clipped by 1 base and J by 8 bases, with 5 bases between them. CDR3 size: 11 residues. The chain's CDR3 is CASSLDQEAFF. CDR3 in DNA: TGTGCCAGCAGCTTAGATCAGGAAGCTTTCTTT.

This rearrangement joins TRBV6-6 to TRBJ2-1, with TRBD2 matching over 12 bases. The CDR3 covers 15 residues. Trimming removed 6 bases from V and 4 bases from J; junction bases left unmatched: 4. Germline-derived CDR1 and CDR2 are MNHNY and SVGAGI (reference sequence). CDR3 loop: CASRPGLAGYNEQFF. CDR3 DNA: TGTGCCAGCAGGCCAGGACTAGCGGGATACAATGAGCAGTTCTTC.

Comments on this clone: Compared with germline, one end of the junction differs, possibly owing to a read error. This sequence joins TRBV13 and TRBJ1-1; D uncertain. Germline CDR1 PRHDT, CDR2 FYEKMQ (reference sequence). This CDR3 is built from 11 residues. The CDR3, as DNA: TGTGCCAGCAGCTTAGGGGCCCGCCCGATCTTT. This sequence encodes CASSLGARPIF.

The V gene is TRBV19, the J gene TRBJ2-1; TRBD2 matches 12 bases. Trimming at V came to 5 bases and at J to 7 bases, leaving 15 bases not matched to a gene. Germline CDR1 LNHDA, CDR2 SQIVND (reference sequence). The CDR3 contains 18 residues. Here the CDR3 DNA reads TGTGCCAGTAGTTCCTTTTGGCTAGCGGGAGGGCCTGAGAATGAGCAGTTCTTC. Translation gives CASSSFWLAGGPENEQFF.

The chain recombines TRBV28 with TRBJ2-5; maybe TRBD1 (6 bases). V was trimmed by 4 bases and J by 4 bases, leaving 16 bases between them. CDR1 is MDHEN and CDR2 is SYDVKM in the germline V gene. CDR3 length: 15 residues. CDR3 protein: CASSSWAGAGETQYF. CDR3 DNA sequence: TGTGCCAGCAGTTCCTGGGCAGGGGCGGGAGAGACCCAGTACTTC.

This clone has only one observation. V usage is TRBV7-6 and J usage is TRBJ1-5; TRBD1 matches at 7 bases. There are 15 residues in the CDR3. Germline V gene lookup returns CDR1 SGHVS and CDR2 FNYEAQ. Losses at the gene ends were 1 base for V and 6 bases for J; bases not matched to a gene: 6. CDR3 sequence reads: CASSLVSGGSQPQHF. The DNA for the CDR3 is TGTGCCAGCAGCTTAGTCTCAGGGGGGAGTCAGCCCCAGCATTTT.

This chain links TRBV6-6 with TRBJ1-2, with D possibly being TRBD1 (6 bases). The CDR3 has 14 residues. Germline values: CDR1 MNHNY, CDR2 SVGAGI (reference sequence). The V gene lost 0 bases and the J gene lost 5 bases, with 10 bases spanning the gap. Here the CDR3 DNA reads TGTGCCAGCAGTTACTCGCCAGGGGAATATGGCTACACCTTC. Translation: CASSYSPGEYGYTF.

CDR3 sequence (DNA): TGTGCCATCGGGGACTCGGGGAGAGATACGCAGTATTTT. It specifies CAIGDSGRDTQYF. J is TRBJ2-3 and V is TRBV10-3; tentative D call: TRBD2 (6 bases). CDR1 and CDR2 from the germline V gene are ENHRY and SYGVKD. This CDR3 has 13 residues. V was shortened by 8 bases and J by 5 bases, with 14 bases between the two germline ends.

This chain uses TRBV4-1 with TRBJ2-3, with 9 positions matching TRBD2. The CDR3 has 16 residues. With V trimmed by 1 base and J by 1 base, 3 bases remained unmatched. Germline loops: CDR1 MGHRA, CDR2 YSYEKL. CDR3 sequence: CASSQGPSGGTDTQYF. The CDR3 DNA reads as TGCGCCAGCAGCCAAGGGCCTAGCGGGGGCACAGATACGCAGTATTTT.

The rearrangement uses TRBV4-1 and TRBJ2-3; D is unresolved. The ends were cut back, 0 bases at V and 2 bases at J, with 6 bases in the middle. The CDR3 length is 14 residues. The germline V gene has CDR1 MGHRA and CDR2 YSYEKL. The CDR3 nucleotides read TGCGCCAGCAGCCAAGATGCGGACACAGATACGCAGTATTTT. Translating gives CASSQDADTDTQYF.

V is TRBV28 and J is TRBJ1-1; 7 bases are a match to TRBD1. J lost 5 bases, V lost 6 bases, and 3 bases had no gene match. Per germline, CDR1 MDHEN and CDR2 SYDVKM. There are 12 residues in the CDR3. CDR3 sequence reads: CASRTGQTEAFF. CDR3 DNA: TGTGCCAGCAGAACGGGACAGACTGAAGCTTTCTTT. Supplemented by reference TRBV28 and TRBJ1-1, the full variable domain reads DVKVTQSSRYLVKRTGEKVFLECVQDMDHENMFWYRQDPGLGLRLIYFSYDVKMKEKGDIPEGYSVSREKKERFSLILESASTNQTSMYLCASRTGQTEAFFGQGTRLTVV.

This chain joins TRBV29-1 and TRBJ1-2; 9 positions agree with TRBD1. With 4 bases clipped from V and 6 bases from J, the junction kept 9 bases outside the gene matches. CDR1 SQVTM and CDR2 ANQGSEA come from the germline V gene. The CDR3 is 14 amino acids. CDR3 region: CSVVAGQGHNGYTF. CDR3 coding DNA: TGCAGCGTTGTTGCGGGACAGGGACATAATGGCTACACCTTC.

This rearrangement joins TRBV7-8 to TRBJ2-5; 9 nucleotides match TRBD1. The J call is doubtful: the DNA matches TRBJ2-7 better. Germline V gene data show CDR1 as SGHVS and CDR2 as FQNEAQ. The CDR3 sequence is 14 residues long. CDR3 bases: TGTGCCAGCAGCATCCGGGACAGGGCCTACGAGCAGTACTTC. Its protein product is CASSIRDRAYEQYF.

The chain couples TRBV6-1 to TRBJ1-5; 7 bases align to TRBD1. The CDR3 sequence is 18 residues long. Looked up from germline, CDR1 is MNHNS and CDR2 is SASEGT. J gave up 2 bases and V 2 bases, and 12 bases lay outside the gene matches. The CDR3 sequence: CASSEKTGTVRGNQPQHF. CDR3 DNA sequence: TGTGCCAGCAGTGAAAAAACAGGGACAGTCAGGGGCAATCAGCCCCAGCATTTT.

The V gene is TRBV28, the J gene TRBJ2-3; the match to TRBD1 covers 7 bases. The CDR3 contains 17 residues. J gave up 2 bases and V 3 bases, and 11 bases lay outside the gene matches. Germline CDR1 reads MDHEN; CDR2 reads SYDVKM. The CDR3 DNA sequence: TGTGCCAGCAGTTTGGGACGCGGACAGGAGCACACAGATACGCAGTATTTT. Translation: CASSLGRGQEHTDTQYF.

For this clone: The same CDR3 is also encoded by other DNA sequences in this sample. The chain combines TRBV5-1 with TRBJ2-5; 8 positions match TRBD2. The V segment lost 0 bases and the J segment 5 bases; nucleotides outside the gene matches: 0. Germline CDR1 and CDR2: SGHRS and YFSETQ. The CDR3 extends over 13 amino acids. CDR3 nucleotide sequence: TGCGCCAGCAGCTTGGCGGGGGGGGAGACCCAGTACTTC. Its translation: CASSLAGGETQYF. The entire variable domain, with the rest obtained from reference TRBV5-1 and TRBJ2-5, is as follows: KAGVTQTPRYLIKTRGQQVTLSCSPISGHRSVSWYQQTPGQGLQFLFEYFSETQRNKGNFPGRFSGRQFSNSRSEMNVSTLELGDSALYLCASSLAGGETQYFGPGTRLLVL.

This chain links TRBV9 with TRBJ2-1; a weak D match, TRBD2 (5 bases). CDR1 and CDR2 (germline): SGDLS, YYNGEE. V was pared by 4 bases and J by 0 bases, with 17 bases between. The CDR3 is made up of 17 amino acids. CDR3 coding DNA: TGTGCCAGCAGCCCTAGCCCCCTTCACAGCTCCTACAATGAGCAGTTCTTC. Protein sequence: CASSPSPLHSSYNEQFF.

Here the CDR3 reads CASGRGTGGFTEAFF. In nucleotides, the CDR3 is TGTGCCAGCGGGAGGGGGACAGGGGGATTCACTGAAGCTTTCTTT. The V and J genes are TRBV28 and TRBJ1-1, with TRBD1 matching 11 bases. The CDR3 has 15 residues. The germline gives CDR1 MDHEN, CDR2 SYDVKM. The V gene end was trimmed by 8 bases and the J gene end by 4 bases; junction bases not matched to a gene: 9. Together with reference TRBV28 and TRBJ1-1, the CDR3 gives the full variable domain: DVKVTQSSRYLVKRTGEKVFLECVQDMDHENMFWYRQDPGLGLRLIYFSYDVKMKEKGDIPEGYSVSREKKERFSLILESASTNQTSMYLCASGRGTGGFTEAFFGQGTRLTVV.

V usage is TRBV28 and J usage is TRBJ1-1; maybe TRBD1 (6 bases). Germline V gene data show CDR1 as MDHEN and CDR2 as SYDVKM. This CDR3 is built from 14 residues. Trimming pared 5 bases from V and 1 base from J, leaving 11 bases between. The CDR3 DNA sequence: TGTGCCAGCAGTCGGCGGGGGCCGAACACTGAAGCTTTCTTT. Its protein is CASSRRGPNTEAFF.

This clone has a handful of counts. A read error may account for a junction end that differs from germline. The chain couples TRBV10-3 to TRBJ2-6; maybe TRBD1 (5 bases). This CDR3 is built from 13 residues. Germline CDR1 and CDR2: ENHRY and SYGVKD. CDR3 nucleotide sequence: TGTGCCATCACGCACTCTGGGGCCAACGGCCTGACTTTC. It specifies CAITHSGANGLTF.

The rearrangement joins TRBV19 to TRBJ2-2, with 7 bases lining up with TRBD1. J lost 0 bases, V lost 9 bases, and 7 bases had no gene match. CDR1 LNHDA and CDR2 SQIVND come from the germline V gene (reference sequence). The CDR3 is 15 amino acids. The CDR3 bases are TGTGCCAGCCGGGTAACAGGGGCGAACACCGGGGAGCTGTTTTTT. Translating gives CASRVTGANTGELFF.

The gene calls are TRBV28 and TRBJ1-2, with TRBD1 matching over 9 bases. This CDR3 spans 13 amino acids. The germline V gene has CDR1 MDHEN and CDR2 SYDVKM. V lost 8 bases to trimming and J lost 4 bases; unmatched junction nucleotides: 5. This CDR3 reads CASLRTGAYGYTF. CDR3 bases: TGTGCCAGCCTGCGGACAGGGGCCTATGGCTACACCTTC.

The rearrangement links TRBV19 to TRBJ1-1; no definite D call. The CDR3 consists of 14 residues. V was shortened by 5 bases and J by 0 bases, with 10 bases between the two germline ends. Germline V lookup: CDR1 LNHDA, CDR2 SQIVND (reference sequence). The CDR3 region has the DNA TGTGCCAGTAGTTCCGTAGCGGTGAACACTGAAGCTTTCTTT. Its protein product is CASSSVAVNTEAFF. The entire variable domain, with the rest obtained from reference TRBV19 and TRBJ1-1, is as follows: DGGITQSPKYLFRKEGQNVTLSCEQNLNHDAMYWYRQDPGQGLRLIYYSQIVNDFQKGDIAEGYSVSREKKESFPLTVTSAQKNPTAFYLCASSSVAVNTEAFFGQGTRLTVV.

This clone occurred once. V is TRBV7-2 and J is TRBJ1-1; D is ambiguous. The CDR3 has 14 residues. The germline V gene encodes CDR1 SGHTA and CDR2 FQGNSA. The V end lost 1 base, the J end lost 2 bases, and 8 bases lay between the germline ends. In nucleotides, the CDR3 is TGTGCCAGCAGCTTAGTTCCACAAAACACTGAAGCTTTCTTT. Encoded protein: CASSLVPQNTEAFF.

The chain links TRBV6-5 to TRBJ2-7, with 8 bases aligning to TRBD2. CDR1 MNHEY and CDR2 SVGAGI come from the germline V gene. V lost 5 bases to trimming and J lost 2 bases; unmatched junction nucleotides: 2. This CDR3 is 13 amino acids long. The CDR3 DNA follows: TGTGCCAGCAGTAATAGCGGGACCTACGAGCAGTACTTC. Translated, it gives CASSNSGTYEQYF.

The chain uses TRBV11-1 and TRBJ2-2, with D unresolved. CDR3 length equals 12 residues. V dropped 6 bases and J dropped 1 base, with 3 bases sitting between them. In germline, CDR1 is SGHAT, CDR2 FQDESV (reference sequence). CDR3 residues: CASSRNTGELFF. In DNA form, the CDR3 reads TGTGCCAGCAGTCGGAACACCGGGGAGCTGTTTTTT.